The entry that follows covers one T cell receptor beta chain sequence. As handled by the study authors: Quantification of nucleated cells was approximated via reference gene primer amplification. Sequenced by immunoSEQ multiplex PCR; TCRdb stores in-frame clones only, minus some. V and J calls plus clone size are reproduced from that table; the DNA served to infer D and trimming. The sample holds tens of thousands of clones, around 90% seen once. The data originate from a study of blood T cell repertoires in COVID-19. About the study: Material from acute and convalescent COVID-19 was sourced from the United States, Italy and Spain. T cells, B-cell-depleted T cells, or PBMCs supplied cDNA or gDNA.

The V end lost 0 bases, the J end lost 4 bases, and 7 bases lay between the germline ends. The CDR3 is 14 amino acids. CDR1 and CDR2 (germline): LGHDT, YNNKEL (reference sequence). J is TRBJ1-5 and V is TRBV3-1 (or the pseudogene TRBV3-2); possible D gene TRBD1, 6 bases. The receptor was isolated from a woman older than 75 with active COVID-19. Sequencing was carried out using peripheral blood. The DNA of the CDR3 is TGTGCCAGCAGCCAAGATACAGGGAATCAGCCCCAGCATTTT. Amino acids: CASSQDTGNQPQHF.